Listed below are T cell receptor beta chains from one sample, sequenced in a study of technical replicates of blood from a few donors. Libraries were prepared by immunoSEQ multiplex PCR; TCRdb keeps only in-frame clonotypes and omits some of them. The sample holds 70,000 to 80,000 clones; around 93% are singletons and the top ten take 0.42%. Source material: T cells isolated from PBMCs. The receptors were sampled from a human donor in good health. Each CDR3 is given with its conserved first and last residue. The D gene is left open where the match is weak. Not all rows give a size; the values are once, few, many and, for expanded clones, a class.

cdr3_nt	cdr3_aa	j_call	d_call	v_call	clone_size
TGTGCCAGCTCGCGGGCTGCTAGCGGGATGTACACCGGGGAGCTGTTTTTT	CASSRAASGMYTGELFF	TRBJ2-2	TRBD2	TRBV13	-
TGCGCCAGCAGCTTGGAACGGGGGGTAGGGAACATTCAGTACTTC	CASSLERGVGNIQYF	TRBJ2-4	TRBD2	TRBV5-1	once
TGTGCCAGTAGTCCAAGTTCGGGGTTCTACAATGAGCAGTTCTTC	CASSPSSGFYNEQFF	TRBJ2-1	-	TRBV19	-
TGTGCCAGTAGTCCTCGGACAGGGCTCCTGTACTTC	CASSPRTGLLYF	TRBJ2-7	TRBD1	TRBV19	-
TGTGCCACCAGCAGAGAGGGACTAAACTATGGCTACACCTTC	CATSREGLNYGYTF	TRBJ1-2	-	TRBV15	-
TGTGCCTGGAGTGTACCGCATTCCGGGACAAGCACTGAAGCTTTCTTT	CAWSVPHSGTSTEAFF	TRBJ1-1	-	TRBV30	-
TGTGCCAGCAGTTACTCTCAGGGAGGCTACGAGCAGTACTTC	CASSYSQGGYEQYF	TRBJ2-7	-	TRBV6-5	-
TGTGCCATCAGTGAGTCCCTGTTAACTAGCACAGATACGCAGTATTTT	CAISESLLTSTDTQYF	TRBJ2-3	-	TRBV10-3	-
TGTGCCAGCAGCGTGGGACAGACACAGACCCAGTACTTC	CASSVGQTQTQYF	TRBJ2-5	TRBD1	TRBV9	-
TGTGCCAGCAGCCCATTACACCGGGACTACTACAATGAGCAGTTCTTC	CASSPLHRDYYNEQFF	TRBJ2-1	TRBD2	TRBV7-9	-
TGTGCCAGCAGCGACGGGACTAGGACGTTCTTC	CASSDGTRTFF	TRBJ2-1	TRBD2	TRBV6-1	-
TGTGCCAGTAGTATGGGTCAGGGTTGGATTGTGGATCAGCCCCAGCATTTT	CASSMGQGWIVDQPQHF	TRBJ1-5	-	TRBV19	-
TGTGCCAGCAGTTCTCGGGATGCACCTTACAATGAGCAGTTCTTC	CASSSRDAPYNEQFF	TRBJ2-1	-	TRBV27	-
TGTGCCAGCGCGGGTGATGGCAGCTATGGCTACACCTTC	CASAGDGSYGYTF	TRBJ1-2	-	TRBV10-3	-
TGTGCCAGCAGGGGGACTAGCGGGAATAATGAGCAGTTCTTC	CASRGTSGNNEQFF	TRBJ2-1	TRBD2	TRBV27	-
TGTGCCAGCAGCGTAGGTGGCATAAGAAAGTTCTTC	CASSVGGIRKFF	TRBJ2-1	-	TRBV9	-
TGTGCCAGCAGCTCGGGACTAGCGGAGGACTACGAGCAGTACTTC	CASSSGLAEDYEQYF	TRBJ2-7	TRBD2	TRBV7-6	few
TGTGCCAGCAGTTACAGCTCATACGGAAACACCATATATTTT	CASSYSSYGNTIYF	TRBJ1-3	-	TRBV6-5	-
TGTGCCATCAGAACAACAGGGGAGCGGGAGCAGTACTTC	CAIRTTGEREQYF	TRBJ2-7	TRBD1	TRBV10-3	-
TGTGCCAGCAGCGGCGGGACAGGGGACGGCTACACCTTC	CASSGGTGDGYTF	TRBJ1-2	TRBD1	TRBV5-4	-
TGTGCCAGCAGTTCGGACAGGGGAACCTACGAGCAGTACTTC	CASSSDRGTYEQYF	TRBJ2-7	TRBD1	TRBV5-6	-
TGTGCCAGCACCCGTTTGGGACAGGGCCCTACCGAGCAGTACTTC	CASTRLGQGPTEQYF	TRBJ2-7	TRBD1	TRBV7-9	-
TGCAGTGCCGTCCGGGGAACTGAAGCTTTCTTT	CSAVRGTEAFF	TRBJ1-1	-	TRBV20-1	-
TGCAGCGTCGGTAACCTAGGTATCTCCTACGAGCAGTACTTC	CSVGNLGISYEQYF	TRBJ2-7	-	TRBV29-1	-
TGTGCCAGCAGCGCCCCATGGGACAGTAACACCGGGGAGCTGTTTTTT	CASSAPWDSNTGELFF	TRBJ2-2	TRBD1	TRBV9	-
TGTGCCAGCAGCCTTAGCGGGAGAACCTACGAGCAGTACTTC	CASSLSGRTYEQYF	TRBJ2-7	TRBD2	TRBV11-3	-
TGTGCCAGCAGTTCCAACAGAGCCTATGGCTACACCTTC	CASSSNRAYGYTF	TRBJ1-2	-	TRBV6-5	-
TGTGCCAGCAGCCAAGATAGCGAGCGAGACAACAATGAGCAGTTCTTC	CASSQDSERDNNEQFF	TRBJ2-1	-	TRBV4-2	-
TGTGCCAGCAGCAGGGTCGGGGCCAACGTCCTGACTTTC	CASSRVGANVLTF	TRBJ2-6	-	TRBV6-5	-
TGTGCCAGCAGTTACGCGGGGGTCACCGGGACTGAAGCTTTCTTT	CASSYAGVTGTEAFF	TRBJ1-1	-	TRBV6-5	-
TGTGCCAGCAGTCGCACGCGACAGGGGGCGGCGAGCAATCAGCCCCAGCATTTT	CASSRTRQGAASNQPQHF	TRBJ1-5	TRBD1	TRBV28	-
TGTGCCAGCACGGCAGGGGGATTTGCAACTAATGAAAAACTGTTTTTT	CASTAGGFATNEKLFF	TRBJ1-4	TRBD1	TRBV28	-
TGCACCAGCAGCCAAGATCCTTTACTAGCGGGACTTACCAACAATGAGCAGTGGCATCGGTTCTTC	CTSSQDPLLAGLTNNEQWHRFF	TRBJ2-1	-	TRBV1	-
TGTGCCAGTAGTGCAAATCGGGAATTGAACACTGAAGCTTTCTTT	CASSANRELNTEAFF	TRBJ1-1	-	TRBV19	-
TGTGCCAGCAGCCGAATACAGGGGGGCCGCTACAATGAGCAGTTCTTC	CASSRIQGGRYNEQFF	TRBJ2-1	TRBD1	TRBV5-4	-
TGTGCCAGCGGCGAGTGGGGCCTTTACGAGCAGTACTTC	CASGEWGLYEQYF	TRBJ2-7	-	TRBV28	-
TGTGCCAGTAGTATCGCAGGACAGGTGTACGAGCAGTACTTC	CASSIAGQVYEQYF	TRBJ2-7	TRBD1	TRBV19	-
TGTGCCAGCTCACCCGACAGGAGCTCTGGAAACACCATATATTTT	CASSPDRSSGNTIYF	TRBJ1-3	-	TRBV18	-
TGCGCCAGCAGCCGGTTGACAGGGAATGAGGAAAAACTGTTTTTT	CASSRLTGNEEKLFF	TRBJ1-4	TRBD1	TRBV4-3	-
TGTGCCAGCAGCTTTGGAGGGCAGAACTCGGAAAAACTGTTTTTT	CASSFGGQNSEKLFF	TRBJ1-4	-	TRBV11-2	-
TGTGCCAGCAGCTTAAGCGGCGGTAGCAATCAGCCCCAGCATTTT	CASSLSGGSNQPQHF	TRBJ1-5	-	TRBV7-3	-
TGCGCCAGCAGCCAAAGCAGGGCAGATACGCAGTATTTT	CASSQSRADTQYF	TRBJ2-3	-	TRBV5-1	-
TGTGCCAGCAGCTTATCAGGGGGCCTTACCTATAATGAAAAACTGTTTTTT	CASSLSGGLTYNEKLFF	TRBJ1-4	TRBD1	TRBV7-9	-
TGTGCCAGCAGTTTAGGCGGAGGGTGGACCTACGAGCAGTACTTC	CASSLGGGWTYEQYF	TRBJ2-7	-	TRBV27	-